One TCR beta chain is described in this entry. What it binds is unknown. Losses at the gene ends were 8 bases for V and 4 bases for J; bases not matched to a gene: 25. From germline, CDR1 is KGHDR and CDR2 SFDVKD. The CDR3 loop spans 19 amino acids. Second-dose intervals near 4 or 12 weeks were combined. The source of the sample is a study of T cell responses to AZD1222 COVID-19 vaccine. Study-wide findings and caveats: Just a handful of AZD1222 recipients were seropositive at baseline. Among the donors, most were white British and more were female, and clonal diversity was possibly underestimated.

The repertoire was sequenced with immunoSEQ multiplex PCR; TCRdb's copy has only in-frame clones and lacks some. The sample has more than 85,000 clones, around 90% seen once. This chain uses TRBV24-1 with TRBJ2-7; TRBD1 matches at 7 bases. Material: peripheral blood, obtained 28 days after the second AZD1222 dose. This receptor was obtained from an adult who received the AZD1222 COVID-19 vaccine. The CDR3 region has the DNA TGTGCCACCACGCCCGAACCGGGACAGCTACCGACCGACCAATACGAGCAGTACTTC. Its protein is CATTPEPGQLPTDQYEQYF.